What follows are 4 T cell receptor beta chains derived from one specimen sequenced in a study of blood T cell repertoires in COVID-19. The protocol was immunoSEQ multiplex PCR, while the TCRdb copy is restricted to in-frame clones and leaves out a portion. In the table there are approximately 300,000 clones, roughly 80% of which are singletons. The sample taken for sequencing was peripheral blood. The receptors were sampled from a person between 65 and 79 years old with COVID-19, enrolled during active disease.

The rearrangement uses TRBV7-2 and TRBJ1-2, with TRBD1 as a possible D gene (6 bases). The V end was cut by 3 bases, the J end by 1 base, with 18 bases between. This CDR3 is 17 amino acids long. Germline loops: CDR1 SGHTA, CDR2 FQGNSA. The CDR3 coding sequence is TGTGCCAGCAGCTTTCCCGGGACAAGCATGTTTAACTATGGCTACACCTTC. It specifies CASSFPGTSMFNYGYTF.

The genes are TRBV7-3 and TRBJ2-1, with a possible D match to TRBD1 (7 bases). This CDR3 spans 14 amino acids. Looked up from germline, CDR1 is SGHTA and CDR2 is FQGTGA. Trimming left V 5 bases short and J 6 bases short, with 14 bases between. The DNA of the CDR3 is TGTGCCAGCAGCCCAGGGGGGAGCTCCAATGAGCAGTTCTTC. Protein sequence: CASSPGGSSNEQFF.

The rearrangement links TRBV6-5 to TRBJ2-3; D may be TRBD1 (5 bases). Germline V CDR1 and CDR2: MNHEY, SVGAGI. The CDR3 totals 15 residues. V shed 5 bases and J shed 2 bases, with 14 bases lying between them. This chain's CDR3 is CASSQGGTNTDTQYF. As DNA, the CDR3 is TGTGCCAGCAGTCAGGGCGGCACTAACACAGATACGCAGTATTTT.

J is TRBJ2-1 and V is TRBV28; D is perhaps TRBD2 (5 bases). This CDR3 is built from 15 residues. Trimming removed 6 bases at V and 8 bases at J, with 20 bases between. Per the germline V gene, CDR1 is MDHEN and CDR2 is SYDVKM. The CDR3 reads CASRERERIGYEQFF. CDR3 coding DNA: TGTGCCAGCAGGGAAAGGGAGCGAATAGGATATGAGCAGTTCTTC.